A selection of T cell receptor beta chains follows, all from one sample in a study of PD-1 blockade in classical Hodgkin lymphoma. Clones were sequenced by immunoSEQ multiplex PCR, and TCRdb holds only the in-frame ones, with some missing. The sample records approximately 89,000 clones, 75% to 85% being singletons. The sample in question was peripheral blood mononuclear cells (PBMCs), obtained before the fourth cycle of nivolumab. The receptors were gathered from a human donor with classical Hodgkin lymphoma. The CDR3 runs from the conserved cysteine through the conserved F or W. Each record gives: V gene, J gene, D gene, clone size, CDR3 length, CDR3 DNA, CDR3 protein. D genes are given only for firm matches. Where a row states a size, it is once, few, many or the class of an expanded clone; other rows omit it.

TRBV6-1	TRBJ2-7	NA	NA	15	TGTGCCAGCAGTGGCCTAGTCCAGAGTACCTACGAGCAGTACTTC	CASSGLVQSTYEQYF
TRBV10-3	TRBJ2-1	NA	NA	13	TGTGCCATCACCGCCGGGTATGTCGATGAGCAGTTCTTC	CAITAGYVDEQFF
TRBV5-5	TRBJ1-1	NA	NA	13	TGTGCCAGCAGCTTGGGGGGGACCACTGAAGCTTTCTTT	CASSLGGTTEAFF
TRBV19	TRBJ2-7	NA	NA	13	TGTGCCAGTAGTATCGGCCTAGACTACGAGCAGTACTTC	CASSIGLDYEQYF
TRBV4-1	TRBJ2-3	TRBD2	NA	16	TGCGCCAGCAGCCTCCGGGGGGGTTCCATCACAGATACGCAGTATTTT	CASSLRGGSITDTQYF
TRBV5-1	TRBJ2-5	NA	NA	15	TGCGCCAGCACCATCGTCGGGGGAGTCCAAGAGACCCAGTACTTC	CASTIVGGVQETQYF
TRBV7-8	TRBJ1-2	NA	NA	12	TGTGCCAGCAGCTTGACCCAATATGGCTACACCTTC	CASSLTQYGYTF
TRBV7-2	TRBJ2-2	TRBD2	NA	15	TGTGCCAGCAGCGTGAGACTAGCGGGCTCCGGGGAGCTGTTTTTT	CASSVRLAGSGELFF
TRBV7-9	TRBJ1-5	NA	once	14	TGTGCCAGCAGCTTAGGGACAGCAAATCAGCCCCAGCATTTT	CASSLGTANQPQHF
TRBV7-9	TRBJ2-1	NA	NA	11	TGTGCCAGCAGCAACGCAGACAAGCAGTTCTTC	CASSNADKQFF
TRBV5-1	TRBJ2-7	NA	NA	14	TGCGCCAGCAGGGGGCAGGCAAGCTCCTACGAGCAGTACTTC	CASRGQASSYEQYF
TRBV5-4	TRBJ2-5	NA	NA	16	TGTGCCAGCAGCGCCGGCGGGCAGGGGGGTATAGAGACCCAGTACTTC	CASSAGGQGGIETQYF
TRBV28	TRBJ2-1	TRBD1	NA	11	TGTGCCAGCAGTACAACAGGGGGCAAGTTCTTC	CASSTTGGKFF
TRBV6-4	TRBJ1-2	NA	once	15	TGTGCCAGCAGCCCCTCTGGGGCCTCTATACGGGGCTACACCTTC	CASSPSGASIRGYTF
TRBV13	TRBJ2-7	TRBD1	NA	14	TGTGCCAGCGGACCCTCGGACAGGGGCTACGAGCAGTACTTC	CASGPSDRGYEQYF
TRBV11-2	TRBJ2-6	TRBD1	NA	17	TGTGCCAGCGGTATGGGACAGGGAATAACTGGGGCCAACGTCCTGACTTTC	CASGMGQGITGANVLTF
TRBV5-6	TRBJ1-2	NA	once	14	TGTGCCAGCAGCTTGTTTGGGGCCCCGGGTGGCTACACCTTC	CASSLFGAPGGYTF
TRBV6-4	TRBJ1-5	NA	NA	14	TGTGCCAGCAGTTCTACTTATAGCAATCAGCCCCAGCATTTT	CASSSTYSNQPQHF
TRBV6-5	TRBJ2-7	TRBD1	NA	14	TGTGCCAGCAGATTACAGGGGGCATTCGCCGAGCAGTACTTC	CASRLQGAFAEQYF
TRBV6-4	TRBJ1-1	NA	NA	15	TGTGCCAGCACCGCCGGGCAGGGCGGCGGGACTGAAGCTTTCTTT	CASTAGQGGGTEAFF
TRBV7-6	TRBJ2-2	NA	NA	14	TGTGCCAGCAGCTTAGCCCAGGGTGGCGGGGAGCTGTTTTTT	CASSLAQGGGELFF